The 21 T cell receptor beta chains reported below all come from one sample, sequenced in a study of Graves' ophthalmopathy and Graves' hyperthyroidism. The sequenced template was RNA, covering the TCR beta CDR3 region. HTBI primers primed a first-round RT-PCR, and a second-round multiplex PCR followed. TCRdb re-called the multiplex PCR reads with MiXCR, one entry per CDR3 protein. The sample lists about 400,000 distinct CDR3 sequences; around 21% were seen once. Material for sequencing was peripheral blood. The receptor source for this set is a young woman with stable Graves' hyperthyroidism.

This clonotype was counted a single time. This sequence joins TRBV3-1 and TRBJ2-7, with D possibly being TRBD2 (5 bases). Germline V gene data show CDR1 as LGHDT and CDR2 as YNNKEL (reference sequence). Trimming shortened V by 0 bases and J by 0 bases, and 12 bases separated the two germline ends. This CDR3 has 16 residues. In nucleotides, the CDR3 is TGTGCCAGCAGCCAAGACCTAACGGGGTTCTCCTACGAGCAGTACTTC. Translated: CASSQDLTGFSYEQYF.

This clonotype was observed at least ten times. The rearrangement joins TRBV12-3 or TRBV12-4 to TRBJ2-3; D not resolved. The CDR3 has 15 residues. The germline V and J ends were trimmed by 1 base and 0 bases, with 8 bases remaining between them. CDR3 protein: CASSLGVQSTDTQYF. Here the CDR3 DNA reads TGTGCCAGCAGTTTAGGGGTACAAAGCACAGATACGCAGTATTTT.

This chain uses TRBV27 with TRBJ2-7, with no clear D. Looked up from germline, CDR1 is MNHEY and CDR2 is SMNVEV (reference sequence). The ends were cut back, 6 bases at V and 3 bases at J, with 15 bases in the middle. The CDR3 is 14 residues long. Here the CDR3 DNA reads TGTGCCAGCAGCCCTACCTCCGCAGGCTACGAGCAGTACTTC. Its translation: CASSPTSAGYEQYF.

This clonotype was observed many times. This chain joins TRBV12-3 or TRBV12-4 and TRBJ1-5; D not certain. V was pared by 7 bases and J by 0 bases, with 7 bases between. This CDR3 comprises 13 residues. This CDR3 is CASTSNSNQPQHF. The CDR3 DNA reads as TGTGCCAGCACCTCCAATAGCAATCAGCCCCAGCATTTT.

This clonotype has at least ten counts. J is TRBJ2-7 and V is TRBV4-2; D ambiguous. The CDR3 extends over 15 amino acids. V lost 0 bases to trimming and J lost 3 bases, with 12 bases between them. Germline CDR1 is LGHNA and CDR2 is YNFKEQ. CDR3: CASSQDFGTLYEQYF. The CDR3 coding sequence is TGTGCCAGCAGCCAAGATTTCGGCACCCTCTACGAGCAGTACTTC.

This clonotype was observed many times. CDR3 sequence (DNA): TGTGCCAGCTCCAAAGCCGGGACAGGGGGATCACCCCTCCACTTT. Encoded protein: CASSKAGTGGSPLHF. V usage is TRBV28 and J usage is TRBJ1-6; 11 positions match TRBD1. Trimming cost V 8 bases and J 10 bases; bases outside gene matches: 10. The length of the CDR3 is 15 residues. The germline V gene encodes CDR1 MDHEN and CDR2 SYDVKM.

This clonotype was seen a few times. The rearrangement links TRBV30 to TRBJ1-3; D may be TRBD1 (6 bases). The CDR3 extends over 13 amino acids. Germline CDR1 GTSNPN, CDR2 SVGIG (reference sequence). V shed 2 bases and J shed 4 bases, with 9 bases lying between them. CDR3 in DNA: TGTGCCTGGAGTCAGGGGCCCGGAAACACCATATATTTT. Its translation: CAWSQGPGNTIYF.

This clonotype was found many times. This sequence may be a read error, since a much larger clone differs from it by one base. The genes are TRBV15 and TRBJ2-7; maybe TRBD2 (5 bases). The CDR3 runs 16 residues. V lost 0 bases and J lost 5, with 17 bases in between. The germline gives CDR1 LNHNV, CDR2 YYDKDF (reference sequence). The CDR3 bases are TGTGCCACCAGCAGAGAATCGGGTAGCGAGAGCGACGAGCAGTACTTC. Protein: CATSRESGSESDEQYF.

There are a few counts of this clonotype. V and J are TRBV24-1 and TRBJ2-5; 8 positions match TRBD2. The CDR3 contains 14 residues. The V and J ends lost 10 bases and 4 bases, in that order; junction bases with no gene match: 10. Germline lookup yields CDR1 KGHDR and CDR2 SFDVKD. The CDR3 DNA reads TGTGCCACTTCCGGGACTAGAAGACCAGAGACCCAGTACTTC. Translation: CATSGTRRPETQYF.

This clonotype was seen repeatedly, ten times or more. The chain carries TRBV2 and TRBJ2-3; TRBD1 agrees at 8 bases. The CDR3 has 14 amino acids. CDR1 SNHLY and CDR2 FYNNEI come from the germline V gene. The V segment lost 9 bases and the J segment 0 bases; nucleotides outside the gene matches: 5. The CDR3 region is CASEGQESTDTQYF. In nucleotides, the CDR3 is TGTGCCAGTGAGGGACAGGAGAGCACAGATACGCAGTATTTT.

This sequence joins TRBV7-8 and TRBJ1-1; D unclear. Germline V gene data show CDR1 as SGHVS and CDR2 as FQNEAQ. V lost 1 base and J lost 8, with 11 bases in between. This CDR3 is built from 13 residues. CDR3: CASSLGRMREAFF. The CDR3 coding sequence is TGTGCCAGCAGCTTAGGCCGGATGCGGGAAGCTTTCTTT.

The chain recombines TRBV30 with TRBJ1-1; 10 bases map to TRBD1. Germline values: CDR1 GTSNPN, CDR2 SVGIG (reference sequence). V shed 3 bases, J shed 4 bases, and the junction held 11 bases outside the gene matches. The CDR3 is made up of 16 amino acids. Here the CDR3 reads CAWRTRDRGTGTEAFF. Here the CDR3 DNA reads TGTGCCTGGAGAACCCGGGACAGGGGAACGGGCACTGAAGCTTTCTTT.

This clonotype was recorded at least ten times. This chain connects TRBV27 to TRBJ2-2; 7 positions match TRBD2. CDR1 and CDR2 from the germline V gene are MNHEY and SMNVEV (reference sequence). The CDR3 consists of 15 residues. V lost 7 bases and J lost 0; bases outside the gene matches: 5. CDR3 bases: TGTGCCAGCACCGCGCTAGCGGCGAACACCGGGGAGCTGTTTTTT. It is translated as CASTALAANTGELFF.

This clonotype was counted at least ten times. V is TRBV12-3 or TRBV12-4 and J is TRBJ2-7; a possible D gene is TRBD2 (6 bases). V was trimmed by 3 bases and J by 9 bases, leaving 18 bases between them. The CDR3 has 14 amino acids. The CDR3 spells CASSFGGGLLRQYF. The CDR3 region has the DNA TGTGCCAGCAGTTTTGGGGGAGGACTCCTCCGGCAGTACTTC.

This sequence joins TRBV6-1 and TRBJ2-5, with D tentatively TRBD1 (5 bases). This CDR3 is 15 amino acids long. Trimming took 9 bases from V and 2 from J, leaving 19 bases between them. Germline V CDR1 and CDR2: MNHNS, SASEGT. CDR3 loop: CASKLVGAAQETQYF. CDR3 bases: TGTGCCAGTAAATTAGTTGGGGCAGCTCAAGAGACCCAGTACTTC.

Only one count was recorded for this clonotype. The CDR3 protein is CASSLASHKNTEAFF. CDR3 coding DNA: TGTGCCAGCAGCTTAGCGTCCCACAAGAACACTGAAGCTTTCTTT. This sequence joins TRBV7-9 and TRBJ1-1; D is uncertain. Germline V lookup: CDR1 SEHNR, CDR2 FQNEAQ (reference sequence). The CDR3 sequence is 15 residues long. V lost 0 bases and J 1 base, leaving 9 bases between the germline ends.

This clonotype was counted at least ten times. The V and J genes are TRBV20-1 and TRBJ1-2, with TRBD1 matching over 11 bases. J lost 2 bases, V lost 6 bases, and 2 bases had no gene match. From germline, CDR1 is DFQATT and CDR2 SNEGSKA (reference sequence). The CDR3 spans 13 residues. CDR3 sequence reads: CSARDRGNYGYTF. CDR3 in DNA: TGCAGTGCGAGGGACAGGGGGAACTATGGCTACACCTTC.

This clonotype was recorded many times. The rearrangement joins TRBV5-1 to TRBJ2-7; D unresolved. This CDR3 region has 16 residues. Germline-derived CDR1 and CDR2 are SGHRS and YFSETQ. The V end lost 1 base, the J end lost 4 bases, and 18 bases lay between the germline ends. The CDR3 here is CASSLSWHTPDYEQYF. The CDR3 DNA follows: TGCGCCAGCAGCTTGTCGTGGCACACTCCGGATTACGAGCAGTACTTC.

This clonotype was seen ten or more times. The chain uses TRBV7-8 and TRBJ1-6, with 7 bases lining up with TRBD1. The germline V gene has CDR1 SGHVS and CDR2 FQNEAQ. This CDR3 spans 15 amino acids. V trimming: 5 bases; J trimming: 6 bases; junction bases outside the gene matches: 7. The CDR3 spells CASSLDRVGNSPLHF. The CDR3 DNA follows: TGTGCCAGCAGCCTCGACAGGGTTGGTAATTCACCCCTCCACTTT.

At least ten counts were recorded for this clonotype. V and J are TRBV30 and TRBJ2-7; D possibly corresponds to TRBD2 (5 bases). This CDR3 contains 17 residues. Trimming removed 0 bases from V and 2 bases from J, with 20 bases in between. Germline V gene sequence: CDR1 GTSNPN, CDR2 SVGIG (reference sequence). The CDR3 here is CAWSVPPRLSRTYEQYF. Written as DNA, the CDR3 is TGTGCCTGGAGTGTGCCGCCCAGACTATCAAGGACCTACGAGCAGTACTTC.

The chain has TRBV12-3 or TRBV12-4 and TRBJ2-5; the match to TRBD1 covers 10 bases. The trim removed 3 bases at V and 5 bases at J, leaving 6 bases unmatched. CDR3 length equals 15 residues. DNA for the CDR3: TGTGCCAGCAGTTTCTCGGGACAGGGGCTGGAGACCCAGTACTTC. It yields the protein CASSFSGQGLETQYF.